This passage covers 32 T cell receptor beta chains from one sample sequenced in a study of high-grade serous ovarian cancer treatment subgroups. Tumor samples were obtained before definitive surgery or chemotherapy. Measured with immunoSEQ multiplex PCR; TCRdb has only the in-frame clones, and not every one. The table has 2,500 to 3,000 clones, about 74% seen once. The sequencing input was tumor tissue. The receptors here all came from a human donor with high-grade serous ovarian cancer.

The chain joins TRBV5-5 to TRBJ2-3; no firm D call. V was shortened by 4 bases and J by 0 bases, with 12 bases between the two germline ends. The CDR3 totals 15 residues. Germline CDR1 SGHKS, CDR2 YYEKEE (reference sequence). The CDR3 DNA sequence: TGTGCCAGCAGCGCCGGAGTTTCTAGCACAGATACGCAGTATTTT. This sequence encodes CASSAGVSSTDTQYF. The full variable domain, in which reference TRBV5-5 and TRBJ2-3 provide the parts outside the CDR3, is DAGVTQSPTHLIKTRGQQVTLRCSPISGHKSVSWYQQVLGQGPQFIFQYYEKEERGRGNFPDRFSARQFPNYSSELNVNALLLGDSALYLCASSAGVSSTDTQYFGPGTRLTVL.

The chain is built from TRBV6-6 and TRBJ2-1; D gene unclear. The CDR3 sequence is 13 residues long. V shed 5 bases and J shed 6 bases, with 11 bases lying between them. The V gene's germline CDR1 is MNHNY and CDR2 SVGAGI (reference sequence). The CDR3, as DNA: TGTGCCAGCAGTGACCCTTCCGGCAATGAGCAGTTCTTC. It translates to CASSDPSGNEQFF.

The chain carries TRBV7-2 and TRBJ2-5; D possibly matches TRBD1 or TRBD2 (6 bases each). Germline assignment: CDR1 SGHTA and CDR2 FQGNSA. V was cut by 2 bases and J by 5 bases, with 15 bases left in between. This CDR3 region has 15 residues. The CDR3 spells CASSLNTGGPETQYF. CDR3 coding DNA: TGTGCCAGCAGCTTAAATACCGGGGGCCCGGAGACCCAGTACTTC.

This chain links TRBV19 with TRBJ1-3, with TRBD1 matching 7 bases. Looked up from germline, CDR1 is LNHDA and CDR2 is SQIVND (reference sequence). With V trimmed by 4 bases and J by 0 bases, 6 bases remained unmatched. This CDR3 contains 16 residues. As DNA, the CDR3 is TGTGCCAGTAGTACGTACAGGGGCGGCTCTGGAAACACCATATATTTT. It specifies CASSTYRGGSGNTIYF.

The chain employs TRBV10-1 and TRBJ1-1; D unclear. The V gene lost 3 bases and the J gene lost 0 bases, with 8 bases spanning the gap. Germline-derived CDR1 and CDR2 are WNHNN and SYGVQD (reference sequence). There are 14 residues in the CDR3. The CDR3 sequence: CASSDNLMNTEAFF. The DNA of the CDR3 is TGCGCCAGCAGTGATAACCTCATGAACACTGAAGCTTTCTTT.

This clone was seen once. The gene calls are TRBV10-3 and TRBJ2-6; D is undetermined. V lost 2 bases and J 0 bases, leaving 11 bases between the germline ends. Germline V gives CDR1 ENHRY, CDR2 SYGVKD. The CDR3 runs to 17 residues. DNA for the CDR3: TGTGCCATCAGTGAGATCGGCGCCCCCTCTGGGGCCAACGTCCTGACTTTC. Protein: CAISEIGAPSGANVLTF.

The rearrangement links TRBV19 to TRBJ1-1; the D gene is possibly TRBD1 (6 bases). CDR1 is LNHDA, CDR2 SQIVND, per germline (reference sequence). Trimming pared 4 bases from V and 1 base from J, leaving 13 bases between. The CDR3 is 15 amino acids. This CDR3 reads CASSRPVDRNTEAFF. CDR3 bases: TGTGCCAGTAGTAGACCCGTGGACAGGAACACTGAAGCTTTCTTT.

This clone was seen only a few times. The rearrangement joins TRBV7-8 to TRBJ2-7; the D gene is possibly TRBD1 (6 bases). This CDR3 is 16 amino acids long. The V gene lost 1 base and the J gene lost 0 bases, with 13 bases spanning the gap. The germline CDR1 and CDR2 sequences are SGHVS and FQNEAQ. This CDR3 reads CASSLDTGFLSYEQYF. CDR3 coding DNA: TGTGCCAGCAGCTTAGACACAGGGTTCCTCTCCTACGAGCAGTACTTC.

J is TRBJ2-3 and V is TRBV19, with 12 nucleotides matching TRBD2. V lost 6 bases and J lost 6; bases outside the gene matches: 10. The CDR3 length is 16 residues. The germline CDR1 and CDR2 sequences are LNHDA and SQIVND (reference sequence). For the CDR3, the DNA is TGTGCCAGTAGACGGGGTCTACTAGCGGGAGGTGATACGCAGTATTTT. This gives the protein CASRRGLLAGGDTQYF.

The rearrangement uses TRBV5-4 and TRBJ2-7; D is perhaps TRBD1 or TRBD2 (6 bases each). CDR3 length: 16 amino acids. The V end was cut by 2 bases, the J end by 2 bases, with 17 bases between. The germline V gene has CDR1 SGHNT and CDR2 YYREEE (reference sequence). In nucleotides, the CDR3 is TGTGCCAGCAGCTTATCCGAATTGGAGGGGGCCTACGAGCAGTACTTC. Its translation is CASSLSELEGAYEQYF.

This clone was seen a handful of times. V gene TRBV4-1 combines with J gene TRBJ2-5, with 7 bases identical to TRBD2. V was clipped by 5 bases and J by 1 base; unmatched bases: 4. Germline CDR1 MGHRA, CDR2 YSYEKL. This CDR3 has 14 residues. CDR3 protein: CASSETSSQETQYF. DNA of the CDR3: TGCGCCAGCAGCGAGACTAGCAGCCAAGAGACCCAGTACTTC.

V gene TRBV6-4 combines with J gene TRBJ2-3; the match to TRBD2 covers 8 bases. V lost 5 bases and J lost 1; bases outside the gene matches: 8. The CDR3 is made up of 16 amino acids. Germline lookup yields CDR1 MRHNA and CDR2 SNTAGT. The CDR3 nucleotides are TGTGCCAGCAGTACTAACGGGGGGGCCGGCACAGATACGCAGTATTTT. Translation gives CASSTNGGAGTDTQYF.

This clone was counted between two and nine times. The genes are TRBV5-4 and TRBJ2-1, with D perhaps matching TRBD1 (6 bases). CDR1 SGHNT and CDR2 YYREEE come from the germline V gene (reference sequence). V was shortened by 4 bases and J by 3 bases, with 17 bases between the two germline ends. The CDR3 is made up of 16 amino acids. The CDR3 DNA reads as TGTGCCAGCAGCCGCGGCACAGGGATACTCTACAATGAGCAGTTCTTC. Translating gives CASSRGTGILYNEQFF.

The chain carries TRBV6-5 and TRBJ1-2; D possibly corresponds to TRBD1 (5 bases). This CDR3 has 14 residues. Per germline, CDR1 MNHEY and CDR2 SVGAGI. Deletions cut 3 bases from V and 8 bases from J, with 16 bases between. CDR3 DNA sequence: TGTGCCAGCAGTTATCAGGGCGGGATGGGAGGCTACACCTTC. Its translation: CASSYQGGMGGYTF.

The J gene is TRBJ2-6, the V gene TRBV7-6; TRBD2 matches 7 bases. The CDR3 length is 18 residues. CDR1 and CDR2 (germline): SGHVS, FNYEAQ. Trimming removed 3 bases from V and 0 bases from J; junction bases left unmatched: 8. The CDR3 region is CASSFYSGTRSGANVLTF. CDR3 DNA sequence: TGTGCCAGCAGCTTCTACAGCGGGACCCGCTCTGGGGCCAACGTCCTGACTTTC.

This chain connects TRBV6-1 to TRBJ2-3; D unresolved. V gave up 7 bases and J gave up 0 bases, with 14 bases separating them. Germline loops: CDR1 MNHNS, CDR2 SASEGT. The CDR3 runs 15 residues. As DNA, the CDR3 is TGTGCCAGCATTCTCGACGCGCCGAGCACAGATACGCAGTATTTT. This encodes CASILDAPSTDTQYF.

This chain links TRBV14 with TRBJ2-5, with no clear D. This CDR3 comprises 11 residues. CDR1 SGHDN and CDR2 FVKESK come from the germline V gene. V gave up 0 bases and J gave up 4 bases, with 0 bases separating them. This CDR3 is CASSQEETQYF. The CDR3 DNA is TGTGCCAGCAGCCAAGAAGAGACCCAGTACTTC.

In regard to this clone: A read error may account for a junction end that differs from germline. The rearrangement links TRBV15 to TRBJ2-7, with TRBD2 matching 7 bases. CDR3 length: 13 amino acids. Germline assignment: CDR1 LNHNV and CDR2 YYDKDF (reference sequence). The CDR3: CATSRDYSGILLF. The CDR3 DNA reads TGTGCCACCAGCAGAGATTACAGCGGGATACTCCTATTC.

The V gene is TRBV30, the J gene TRBJ2-7; 7 nucleotides line up with TRBD1. The CDR3 runs to 14 residues. The junction had 8 bases not matched to a gene; V was cut back by 6 bases and J by 0 bases. The V gene's germline CDR1 is GTSNPN and CDR2 SVGIG (reference sequence). For the CDR3, the DNA is TGTGCCTGCGACCGGGACAGAAGCTCCTACGAGCAGTACTTC. It encodes CACDRDRSSYEQYF.

The table lists this clone with a few counts. The chain carries TRBV5-1 and TRBJ2-7, with D perhaps matching TRBD1 (5 bases). This CDR3 contains 16 residues. Germline values: CDR1 SGHRS, CDR2 YFSETQ. Deletions cut 4 bases from V and 5 bases from J, with 22 bases between. CDR3 DNA sequence: TGCGCCAGCAGCCGTATTGCAGGGTCGAGTAGGAACGAGCAGTACTTC. Its translation: CASSRIAGSSRNEQYF.

This clone was seen once. The rearrangement uses TRBV5-1 and TRBJ2-3; possibly TRBD2 for D (6 bases). V lost 6 bases, J lost 2 bases, and 19 bases lay in between. The CDR3 consists of 16 residues. Per the germline V gene, CDR1 is SGHRS and CDR2 is YFSETQ. In nucleotides, the CDR3 is TGCGCCAGCAACCCCGGGGGTGGCCCCCACACAGATACGCAGTATTTT. Translated, it gives CASNPGGGPHTDTQYF.

The chain recombines TRBV6-5 with TRBJ2-7; weak D call: TRBD1 (6 bases). The germline V gene encodes CDR1 MNHEY and CDR2 SVGAGI. With 0 bases removed from V and 5 bases from J, the gap between germline ends came to 11 bases. The CDR3 runs to 14 residues. The CDR3 sequence is CASSYSWTADEQYF. The CDR3, as DNA: TGTGCCAGCAGTTACTCGTGGACAGCCGACGAGCAGTACTTC.

The genes are TRBV7-9 and TRBJ1-4; TRBD1 matches at 7 bases. V shed 5 bases, J shed 8 bases, and the junction held 8 bases outside the gene matches. Germline V gives CDR1 SEHNR, CDR2 FQNEAQ (reference sequence). The CDR3 runs 14 residues. This CDR3 is CASSLGTVYEKLFF. The CDR3, as DNA: TGTGCCAGCAGCCTCGGGACAGTTTACGAAAAACTGTTTTTT.

The chain carries TRBV28 and TRBJ1-4; D is possibly TRBD1 (6 bases). V lost 8 bases and J lost 2, with 15 bases in between. The CDR3 extends over 15 amino acids. Per the germline V gene, CDR1 is MDHEN and CDR2 is SYDVKM. In DNA, the CDR3 is TGTGCCAGCCTTGGGGGGCAAGCGACTAATGAAAAACTGTTTTTT. It yields the protein CASLGGQATNEKLFF. Together with reference TRBV28 and TRBJ1-4, the CDR3 gives the full variable domain: DVKVTQSSRYLVKRTGEKVFLECVQDMDHENMFWYRQDPGLGLRLIYFSYDVKMKEKGDIPEGYSVSREKKERFSLILESASTNQTSMYLCASLGGQATNEKLFFGSGTQLSVL.

To note about this clone: An end of the junction does not agree with germline; a read error may underlie this. The chain has TRBV10-3 and TRBJ1-1; tentative D call: TRBD1 (5 bases). The V gene's germline CDR1 is ENHRY and CDR2 SYGVKD. The CDR3 has 15 amino acids. CDR3 sequence reads: CASSPLRGAATEAFF. The CDR3 DNA sequence: TGTGCCAGCAGTCCCCTGCGTGGGGCGGCCACTGAAGCTTTCTTT.

This chain joins TRBV19 and TRBJ2-7; a weak D match, TRBD2 (6 bases). This CDR3 spans 12 amino acids. The germline gives CDR1 LNHDA, CDR2 SQIVND (reference sequence). The V gene lost 5 bases and the J gene lost 6 bases, with 11 bases spanning the gap. The CDR3 DNA reads as TGTGCCAGTAGTTGGTTGGGGGGCGAGCAGTACTTC. It codes for CASSWLGGEQYF.

V usage is TRBV11-3 and J usage is TRBJ2-1; D not resolved. This CDR3 has 14 residues. CDR1 and CDR2 (germline): SGHNT, YENEEA. The ends were cut back, 2 bases at V and 3 bases at J, with 8 bases in the middle. CDR3 amino acids: CASSLKGLYNEQFF. The CDR3 bases are TGTGCCAGCAGCTTAAAAGGGCTCTACAATGAGCAGTTCTTC.

The gene calls are TRBV28 and TRBJ2-7; TRBD1 agrees at 9 bases. Germline V gene data show CDR1 as MDHEN and CDR2 as SYDVKM. The CDR3 spans 14 residues. Germline trimming cut 5 bases from V and 6 bases from J; bases unmatched to any gene: 8. CDR3 coding DNA: TGTGCCAGCAGTCCGCGGGACAGGGAGAGCGAGCAGTACTTC. Protein sequence: CASSPRDRESEQYF.

Here the CDR3 reads CASRLGGPLSEKLFF. DNA of the CDR3: TGTGCCAGCAGGCTAGGAGGACCATTAAGTGAAAAACTGTTTTTT. The J gene is TRBJ1-4, the V gene TRBV27; D is undetermined. Germline lookup yields CDR1 MNHEY and CDR2 SMNVEV (reference sequence). The CDR3 runs to 15 residues. V was clipped by 6 bases and J by 7 bases, with 18 bases between them.

The V gene is TRBV5-8, the J gene TRBJ1-1, with D unclear. Trimming cost V 2 bases and J 0 bases, with 2 bases left between them. The CDR3 totals 12 residues. The germline gives CDR1 SGHTS, CDR2 YDEGEE. The CDR3 DNA follows: TGTGCCAGCAGCTTTATGAACACTGAAGCTTTCTTT. As protein: CASSFMNTEAFF.

The rearrangement uses TRBV6-1 and TRBJ2-5; no clear D gene. The CDR3 consists of 12 residues. V was pared by 4 bases and J by 3 bases, with 6 bases between. Germline-derived CDR1 and CDR2 are MNHNS and SASEGT. CDR3 in amino acids: CASSGGKETQYF. CDR3 in DNA: TGTGCCAGCAGTGGTGGGAAAGAGACCCAGTACTTC.

The table lists this clone with a count of one. This sequence joins TRBV5-1 and TRBJ2-7, with 8 bases identical to TRBD1. Germline V gene data show CDR1 as SGHRS and CDR2 as YFSETQ. This CDR3 region has 14 residues. After removal of 4 bases from V and 4 bases from J, the junction contained 7 bases not matched to a gene. DNA of the CDR3: TGCGCCAGCAGCGTCCGACAGGGGTGGTACGAGCAGTACTTC. It codes for CASSVRQGWYEQYF. Filled out from reference TRBV5-1 and TRBJ2-7, the complete variable domain reads KAGVTQTPRYLIKTRGQQVTLSCSPISGHRSVSWYQQTPGQGLQFLFEYFSETQRNKGNFPGRFSGRQFSNSRSEMNVSTLELGDSALYLCASSVRQGWYEQYFGPGTRLTVT.